The T cell receptor (beta chain) under discussion was sequenced for a study of T cells in Graves' hyperthyroidism and ophthalmopathy. Study in general: Any treatment followed the collection of peripheral blood at initial diagnosis.

CDR3 length: 13 amino acids. Trimming took 2 bases from V and 6 from J, leaving 11 bases between them. Germline V lookup: CDR1 DFQATT, CDR2 SNEGSKA (reference sequence). This clonotype occurred many times. TCR beta CDR3 region amplification was performed from RNA transcripts. Primed by the HTBI set, a first-round RT-PCR was run on the TCR CDR3. TCRdb reprocessed the multiplex PCR reads with MiXCR, giving one entry per CDR3 protein. Counted here are about 360,000 distinct CDR3 sequences, approximately 15% occurring once; the ten biggest clones make up roughly 20%. This receptor was obtained from a man aged 25 to 40 with Graves' hyperthyroidism that later progressed to Graves' ophthalmopathy. Material: blood. V usage is TRBV20-1 and J usage is TRBJ2-1; D call uncertain. The DNA for the CDR3 is TGCAGTGCTAGACAGCCTTTAAGCAATGAGCAGTTCTTC. Protein: CSARQPLSNEQFF.